The entry below gives a single T cell receptor (beta chain) sequence along with its context. The antigen remains undetermined. Researchers used the Oncomine TCR Beta short-read assay to sequence DNA from cultured CD4+ T cells. Using its own MiXCR run on the PCR reads, TCRdb lists one record per CDR3 protein. The profile shows fewer than 20,000 distinct CDR3 sequences, roughly 54% of them singletons. The data were obtained in a study of vaccination and CD4 T cells after COVID-19. Treatment noted: roughly 10-day PBMC culture with coronavirus spike peptide pools or control peptides (ViraFEST assay). Study findings and constraints: The median proportion of reactive clones detected only post-vaccination in convalescent patients was over 65%. Convalescent patients had 304 of 307 vaccine-specific clones showing spike mono-reactivity.

The length of the CDR3 is 14 residues. Germline lookup yields CDR1 MNHEY and CDR2 SVGAGI. Trimming removed 0 bases at V and 5 bases at J, with 7 bases between. The receptor was isolated from a human donor who had recovered from COVID-19. Sequenced material: CD4+ T cells from blood, cultured in vitro, taken before SARS-CoV-2 vaccination. V usage is TRBV6-5 and J usage is TRBJ2-2, with a tentative D call TRBD2 (5 bases). The CDR3 sequence is CASSYSERTGELFF. For the CDR3, the DNA is TGTGCCAGCAGTTACTCGGAGCGGACCGGGGAGCTGTTTTTT.